This T cell receptor beta chain was documented in a study of blood T cell repertoires in COVID-19. Per the original methods: From reference gene primer amplification, estimates of nucleated cell counts were derived. Libraries were prepared by immunoSEQ multiplex PCR; TCRdb keeps only in-frame clonotypes and omits some of them. The V and J calls and clone size come from that table; D and trimming were worked out from the DNA. Here the sample spans 85,000 to 100,000 clones, 70% to 90% being singletons. V lost 6 bases and J lost 9, with 18 bases in between. In germline, CDR1 is SNHLY, CDR2 FYNNEI. CDR3 length: 15 amino acids.

The chain links TRBV2 to TRBJ1-6, with a weak D call TRBD1 (6 bases). This TCR was recovered from a man aged 50-59 years with COVID-19, enrolled during active disease. The sequenced sample was peripheral blood. This CDR3 is CASSDRGARSSPLHF. CDR3 nucleotide sequence: TGTGCCAGCAGCGATCGGGGGGCTAGGAGTTCACCCCTCCACTTT. Full variable domain (rest looked up from reference TRBV2 and TRBJ1-6): EPEVTQTPSHQVTQMGQEVILRCVPISNHLYFYWYRQILGQKVEFLVSFYNNEISEKSEIFDDQFSVERPDGSNFTLKIRSTKLEDSAMYFCASSDRGARSSPLHFGNGTRLTVT.